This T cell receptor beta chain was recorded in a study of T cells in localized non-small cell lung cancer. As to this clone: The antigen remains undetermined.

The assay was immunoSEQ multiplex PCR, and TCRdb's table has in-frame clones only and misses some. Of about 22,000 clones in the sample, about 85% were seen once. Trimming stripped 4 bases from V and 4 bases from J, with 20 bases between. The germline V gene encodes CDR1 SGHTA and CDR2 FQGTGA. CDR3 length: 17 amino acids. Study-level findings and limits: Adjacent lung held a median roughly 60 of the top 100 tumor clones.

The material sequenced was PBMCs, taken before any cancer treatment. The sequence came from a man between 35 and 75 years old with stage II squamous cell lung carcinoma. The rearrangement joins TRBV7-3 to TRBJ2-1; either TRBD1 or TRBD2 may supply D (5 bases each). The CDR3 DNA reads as TGTGCCAGCAGCTCTCCCGGGACCGTTTCCCTGTACAATGAGCAGTTCTTC. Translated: CASSSPGTVSLYNEQFF.